The table lists the clone carrying this TCR beta chain with a few counts. Antigen specificity is unknown. These data come from a study of cytomegalovirus exposure and HLA in healthy donors. Repertoires were generated with immunoSEQ multiplex PCR, while TCRdb's copy carries only in-frame clones and drops some. The table records about 150,000 clones, approximately 86% of them present only once. Study observations and caveats: A subsequent analysis found that TCR clusters from the first cohort also tended to co-occur in the 120 or so validation repertoires, with 90% to 95% of cluster scores above 0.

Germline CDR1 is SNHLY and CDR2 is FYNNEI. After removal of 4 bases from V and 5 bases from J, the junction contained 4 bases not matched to a gene. The CDR3 totals 13 residues. The sequencing input was PBMCs. The sequence derives from a man between 18 and 35 years old in good health and CMV-seropositive. This chain connects TRBV2 to TRBJ2-7; 8 nucleotides match TRBD2. The CDR3 DNA is TGTGCCAGCAGTGGACTAGCGCTAAACGAGCAGTACTTC. Translation: CASSGLALNEQYF.